The sample holds one count of the clone carrying this T cell receptor (beta chain). Its matching antigen is unknown. The same CDR3 arises from other DNA sequences in this sample as well. In the original workflow: Junction-only immunoSEQ data arrived without quality scores, meaning filtering differed. Assay: immunoSEQ multiplex PCR; the TCRdb copy retains only in-frame clones and omits some. The V and J calls and clone size come from that table; D and trimming were worked out from the DNA. Of some 2 million clones detected, about 95% appear once; the ten largest clones hold under 1.5%. CD8 cells classed as naive were CD45RO-negative and positively selected for CCR7, excluding terminally differentiated effector memory CD45RA+ cells. Donors were healthy HIV-negative adults without recently reported acute infections or vaccinations. This specimen belongs to a study of shared clonotypes between healthy human individuals. Findings and caveats of the study: Enrolling few donors narrowed the genetic and exposure-history diversity that was represented. The sampled material consisted only of blood, and tissue repertoires are likely to differ.

This clonotype originated in a man aged 18 to 30 in good health. Sequences were obtained from naive CD8+ T cells sorted from blood.

The CDR3 DNA is TGTGCCAGCAGTCCGGGGGGGACAGATACGCAGTATTTT. Protein product: CASSPGGTDTQYF. The rearrangement links TRBV27 to TRBJ2-3; TRBD2 aligns across 8 bases. Germline V gene sequence: CDR1 MNHEY, CDR2 SMNVEV (reference sequence). The J segment lost 3 bases and the V segment lost 5 bases, leaving 1 base of the junction unmatched. The CDR3 has 13 amino acids.